The entry that follows covers one T cell receptor (beta chain) sequence. This specimen comes from a study of stem cell transplantation in POMP-related autoinflammatory disease. Using immunoSEQ multiplex PCR, the repertoire was profiled, and TCRdb retains in-frame clones only, with some absent. The table lists approximately 65,000 clones, approximately 90% of them singletons, with about 0.69% in the top ten. This CDR3 has 16 residues. Germline loops: CDR1 SGHNT, CDR2 YENEEA. The V segment lost 3 bases and the J segment 9 bases; nucleotides outside the gene matches: 11. The origin of this receptor is a human patient with POMP-related autoinflammation and immune dysregulation (PRAID). Some T cells may possibly be graft donor cells. This chain connects TRBV11-3 to TRBJ2-1; the match to TRBD2 covers 10 bases. The material sequenced was CD4+ T cells from PBMCs, taken after stem cell transplantation. CDR3 residues: CASSLDSGRAAPEQFF. In DNA, the CDR3 is TGTGCCAGCAGCTTGGACAGCGGGAGGGCCGCGCCTGAGCAGTTCTTC.